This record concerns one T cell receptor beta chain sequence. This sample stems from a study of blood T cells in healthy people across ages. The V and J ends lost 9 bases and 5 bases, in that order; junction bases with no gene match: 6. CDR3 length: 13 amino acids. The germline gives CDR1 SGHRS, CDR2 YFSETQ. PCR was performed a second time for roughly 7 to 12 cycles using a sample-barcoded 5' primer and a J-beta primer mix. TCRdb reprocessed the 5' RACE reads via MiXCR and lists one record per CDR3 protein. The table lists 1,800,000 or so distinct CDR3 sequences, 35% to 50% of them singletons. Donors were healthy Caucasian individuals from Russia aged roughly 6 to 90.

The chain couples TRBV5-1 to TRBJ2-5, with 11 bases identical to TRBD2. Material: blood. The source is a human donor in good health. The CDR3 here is CATSTSGGETQYF. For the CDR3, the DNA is TGCGCCACCTCAACTAGCGGGGGTGAGACCCAGTACTTC.